This T cell receptor beta chain was sequenced in a study of breast tumors, draining lymph nodes, adjacent tissues. The lymph nodes were axillary draining lymph nodes from breast cancer patients. TCRdb fed the multiplex PCR reads into MiXCR, producing one record per CDR3 protein. The sample includes 200,000 or so distinct CDR3 sequences, about 32% of them seen just once. J lost 4 bases, V lost 6 bases, and 7 bases had no gene match. There are 16 residues in the CDR3. Germline V lookup: CDR1 DFQATT, CDR2 SNEGSKA (reference sequence). The chain recombines TRBV20-1 with TRBJ2-3; 16 nucleotides align to TRBD2. The TCR was taken from a female donor with breast cancer. Some clones in this sample may be carry-over from other donors' samples. The specimen sequenced was axillary lymph node tissue. The CDR3 region has the DNA TGCAGTGCATCGGGACTAGCGGGAGGGCCGTCAGATACGCAGTATTTT. This translates into CSASGLAGGPSDTQYF.